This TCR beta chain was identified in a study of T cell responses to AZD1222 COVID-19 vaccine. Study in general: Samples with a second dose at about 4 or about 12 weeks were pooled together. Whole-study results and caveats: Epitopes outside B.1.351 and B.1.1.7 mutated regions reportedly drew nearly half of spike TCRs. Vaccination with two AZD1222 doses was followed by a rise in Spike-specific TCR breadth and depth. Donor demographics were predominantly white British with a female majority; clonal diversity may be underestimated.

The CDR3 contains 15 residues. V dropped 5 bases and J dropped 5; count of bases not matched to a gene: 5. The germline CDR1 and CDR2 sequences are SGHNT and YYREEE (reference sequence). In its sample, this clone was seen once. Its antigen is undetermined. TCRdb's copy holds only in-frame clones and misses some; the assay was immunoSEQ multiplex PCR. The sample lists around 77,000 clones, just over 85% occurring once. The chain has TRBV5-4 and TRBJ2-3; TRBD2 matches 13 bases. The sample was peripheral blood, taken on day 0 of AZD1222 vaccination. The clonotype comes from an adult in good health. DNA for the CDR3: TGTGCCAGCAGACAAGGACTAGCGGGGGAAGATACGCAGTATTTT. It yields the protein CASRQGLAGEDTQYF.